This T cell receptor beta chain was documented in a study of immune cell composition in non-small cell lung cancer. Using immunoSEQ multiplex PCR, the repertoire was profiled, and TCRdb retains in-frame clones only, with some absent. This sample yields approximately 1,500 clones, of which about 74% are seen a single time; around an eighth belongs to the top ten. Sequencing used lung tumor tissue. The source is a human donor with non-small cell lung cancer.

In DNA form, the CDR3 reads TGTGCCAGCACGACCCCGGGAAATGAGCAGTTCTTC. This gives the protein CASTTPGNEQFF. The V gene is TRBV6-5, the J gene TRBJ2-1; maybe TRBD2 (5 bases). Trimming took 7 bases from V and 7 from J, leaving 11 bases between them. The CDR3 is 12 amino acids. Germline lookup yields CDR1 MNHEY and CDR2 SVGAGI.